The 27 T cell receptor beta chains in this list originate from one sample, sequenced in a study of cytomegalovirus exposure and HLA in healthy donors. Primers for the PCR totalled 60 Vbeta and 13 Jbeta. Some clones are missing from TCRdb's copy, which holds only in-frame ones; the method was immunoSEQ multiplex PCR. The sample consists of 190,000 or so clones, 80% of them appearing once. The sample was PBMCs. These TCRs come from a boy aged 5-17 years in good health and CMV-seronegative.

The V gene is TRBV11-2, the J gene TRBJ1-4, with 9 bases matching TRBD1. J gave up 8 bases and V 5 bases, and 9 bases lay outside the gene matches. In germline, CDR1 is SGHAT, CDR2 FQNNGV. The CDR3 loop spans 15 amino acids. In DNA form, the CDR3 reads TGTGCCAGCAGCACCCGACAGGGGGTTGGGGAAAAACTGTTTTTT. This sequence encodes CASSTRQGVGEKLFF.

The chain employs TRBV6-7 and TRBJ1-5, with 11 nucleotides matching TRBD1. TRBV6-7 is filed as an ORF, its function uncertain. The CDR3 totals 16 residues. For the CDR3, the DNA is TGTGCAAACACCCCGGACAGGGGGCTAGGGAATCAGCCCCAGCATTTT. Translating gives CANTPDRGLGNQPQHF.

V and J are TRBV2 and TRBJ1-2; the match to TRBD1 covers 9 bases. This CDR3 comprises 14 residues. Losses at the gene ends were 3 bases for V and 5 bases for J; bases not matched to a gene: 4. Germline V gives CDR1 SNHLY, CDR2 FYNNEI. The CDR3 protein is CASSEDRGDYGYTF. In DNA form, the CDR3 reads TGTGCCAGCAGTGAGGACAGGGGCGATTATGGCTACACCTTC. The entire variable domain, with the rest obtained from reference TRBV2 and TRBJ1-2, is as follows: EPEVTQTPSHQVTQMGQEVILRCVPISNHLYFYWYRQILGQKVEFLVSFYNNEISEKSEIFDDQFSVERPDGSNFTLKIRSTKLEDSAMYFCASSEDRGDYGYTFGSGTRLTVV.

This clone appeared once. V and J are TRBV7-9 and TRBJ1-1, with TRBD1 as a possible D gene (6 bases). The CDR3 loop spans 11 amino acids. Germline V gene lookup returns CDR1 SEHNR and CDR2 FQNEAQ (reference sequence). The V and J ends lost 5 bases and 11 bases respectively, with 12 bases between them. The DNA for the CDR3 is TGTGCCAGCAGCCGACGGGGGGCGGCTTTCTTT. This encodes CASSRRGAAFF.

The chain joins TRBV27 to TRBJ1-5; 9 nucleotides agree with TRBD1. With V trimmed by 6 bases and J by 5 bases, 8 bases remained unmatched. This CDR3 is 15 amino acids long. Germline V gene lookup returns CDR1 MNHEY and CDR2 SMNVEV (reference sequence). The CDR3 sequence: CASRAGQGWYQPQHF. CDR3 in DNA: TGTGCCAGCAGGGCGGGACAGGGATGGTATCAGCCCCAGCATTTT.

The rearrangement uses TRBV5-1 and TRBJ1-4; D remains unclear. V gave up 3 bases and J gave up 7 bases, with 19 bases separating them. The CDR3 covers 16 residues. CDR1 and CDR2 (germline): SGHRS, YFSETQ. The CDR3 region has the DNA TGCGCCAGCAGCTCCTTGGGTGTTCAATCAGGTGAAAAACTGTTTTTT. Its protein is CASSSLGVQSGEKLFF.

The rearrangement joins TRBV9 to TRBJ1-2, with D uncertain. V lost 4 bases to trimming and J lost 4 bases, with 8 bases between them. Looked up from germline, CDR1 is SGDLS and CDR2 is YYNGEE. The CDR3 loop spans 12 amino acids. CDR3 bases: TGTGCCAGCAGCCTGGGCACCTATGGCTACACCTTC. This translates into CASSLGTYGYTF.

This clone appeared once. The chain links TRBV5-1 to TRBJ1-1; possibly TRBD1 for D (5 bases). CDR1 and CDR2 (germline): SGHRS, YFSETQ. The CDR3 totals 15 residues. Deletions cut 2 bases from V and 2 bases from J, with 13 bases between. CDR3 residues: CASSFNVDSNTEAFF. CDR3 DNA: TGCGCCAGCAGCTTCAACGTCGACAGTAACACTGAAGCTTTCTTT.

The chain employs TRBV19 and TRBJ2-1, with TRBD2 identical over 14 bases. Trimming took 5 bases from V and 3 from J; bases not matched to a gene: 6. The V gene's germline CDR1 is LNHDA and CDR2 SQIVND (reference sequence). The CDR3 is made up of 17 amino acids. CDR3 sequence reads: CASSSGTSGRFYNEQFF. CDR3 bases: TGTGCCAGTAGTTCCGGGACTAGCGGGAGATTCTACAATGAGCAGTTCTTC. The entire variable domain, with the rest obtained from reference TRBV19 and TRBJ2-1, is as follows: DGGITQSPKYLFRKEGQNVTLSCEQNLNHDAMYWYRQDPGQGLRLIYYSQIVNDFQKGDIAEGYSVSREKKESFPLTVTSAQKNPTAFYLCASSSGTSGRFYNEQFFGPGTRLTVL.

In nucleotides, the CDR3 is TGTGCCAGCAGCCCCGGGACTAACTTATACGAGCAGTACTTC. Translated: CASSPGTNLYEQYF. The chain carries TRBV5-6 and TRBJ2-7, with TRBD2 matching over 7 bases. CDR3 size: 14 residues. CDR1 is SGHDT and CDR2 is YYEEEE in the germline V gene. V gave up 4 bases and J gave up 4 bases; unmatched junction bases: 8.

In the case of this clone: A read error may account for a junction end that differs from germline. V and J are TRBV7-9 and TRBJ1-1; weak D call: TRBD1 (6 bases). Looked up from germline, CDR1 is SEHNR and CDR2 is FQNEAQ (reference sequence). The CDR3 is 12 residues long. This CDR3 reads CSSEGQRAEAFF. The CDR3 nucleotides are TGTTCCAGCGAAGGACAGCGCGCTGAAGCTTTCTTT.

The V gene is TRBV10-3, the J gene TRBJ1-1, with D possibly TRBD1 on 6 matching bases. Trimming left V 6 bases short and J 1 base short, with 12 bases between. Germline V CDR1 and CDR2: ENHRY, SYGVKD. This CDR3 is 14 amino acids long. The CDR3 loop reads CAIRGVRGNTEAFF. CDR3 DNA: TGTGCCATCAGGGGAGTCAGGGGGAACACTGAAGCTTTCTTT.

The chain is built from TRBV27 and TRBJ2-5; D perhaps matches TRBD1 (6 bases). The end of the DNA aligns better with TRBJ2-7, so the J call may be wrong. The CDR3 totals 15 residues. Looked up from germline, CDR1 is MNHEY and CDR2 is SMNVEV (reference sequence). The CDR3 is CASIPGTPGRYEQYF. Written as DNA, the CDR3 is TGTGCCAGCATCCCAGGGACACCGGGGCGCTACGAGCAGTACTTC.

The chain uses TRBV5-1 and TRBJ2-5; no clear D gene. The germline CDR1 and CDR2 sequences are SGHRS and YFSETQ. Trimming pared 4 bases from V and 7 bases from J, leaving 17 bases between. The CDR3 consists of 14 residues. The CDR3 DNA sequence: TGCGCCAGCAGCCCTCCGGAGAGATCTGGGACCCAGTACTTC. This sequence encodes CASSPPERSGTQYF.

This clone occurred a few times. This sequence joins TRBV5-1 and TRBJ2-2; D possibly corresponds to TRBD1 (5 bases). V lost 1 base to trimming and J lost 1 base, with 5 bases between them. The CDR3 is made up of 14 amino acids. Germline V gene sequence: CDR1 SGHRS, CDR2 YFSETQ. The chain's CDR3 is CASSLTGNTGELFF. The CDR3 DNA reads TGCGCCAGCAGCTTGACAGGGAACACCGGGGAGCTGTTTTTT.

This sequence joins TRBV9 and TRBJ1-1, with 7 bases fitting TRBD1. V was clipped by 0 bases and J by 3 bases; unmatched bases: 11. This CDR3 comprises 17 residues. Per the germline V gene, CDR1 is SGDLS and CDR2 is YYNGEE. In DNA form, the CDR3 reads TGTGCCAGCAGCGTAGAAGGGGGCAGGTTTACGGACACTGAAGCTTTCTTT. As protein: CASSVEGGRFTDTEAFF.

The J gene is TRBJ2-1, the V gene TRBV29-1; D is possibly TRBD2 (5 bases). The CDR3 extends over 16 amino acids. Trimming stripped 0 bases from V and 4 bases from J, with 16 bases between. Germline V gives CDR1 SQVTM, CDR2 ANQGSEA. CDR3 nucleotide sequence: TGCAGCGTTGAAGATCTAGCCCCGGTAGGATACAATGAGCAGTTCTTC. Its translation: CSVEDLAPVGYNEQFF.

This clone was counted a single time. The genes are TRBV5-4 and TRBJ1-2, with 7 nucleotides matching TRBD1. The J segment lost 0 bases and the V segment lost 0 bases, leaving 2 bases of the junction unmatched. The CDR3 is 15 amino acids. Looked up from germline, CDR1 is SGHNT and CDR2 is YYREEE (reference sequence). The CDR3 reads CASSLGQGSNYGYTF. The CDR3 coding sequence is TGTGCCAGCAGCTTGGGACAGGGCTCTAACTATGGCTACACCTTC.

This sequence joins TRBV29-1 and TRBJ1-4; D is perhaps TRBD1 (6 bases). Deletions cut 7 bases from V and 5 bases from J, with 14 bases between. The CDR3 is 13 amino acids. The germline V gene has CDR1 SQVTM and CDR2 ANQGSEA. Written as DNA, the CDR3 is TGCAGCGCCTCGGGGCAGGGGAATGAAAAACTGTTTTTT. It codes for CSASGQGNEKLFF.

This chain joins TRBV18 and TRBJ2-2; TRBD1 matches at 9 bases. The CDR3 loop spans 17 amino acids. Germline V CDR1 and CDR2: KGHSH, LQKENI. V was clipped by 3 bases and J by 7 bases; unmatched bases: 12. CDR3 bases: TGTGCCAGCTCACCCAGTACCGGGACAGGGATCCTCGGGGAGCTGTTTTTT. Amino acid sequence: CASSPSTGTGILGELFF. Using reference TRBV18 and TRBJ2-2 for the parts outside the CDR3, the full variable domain is NAGVMQNPRHLVRRRGQEARLRCSPMKGHSHVYWYRQLPEEGLKFMVYLQKENIIDESGMPKERFSAEFPKEGPSILRIQQVVRGDSAAYFCASSPSTGTGILGELFFGEGSRLTVL.

The chain carries TRBV7-3 and TRBJ2-2; tentatively, D is TRBD1 (6 bases). Germline CDR1 and CDR2: SGHTA and FQGTGA. This CDR3 contains 14 residues. V dropped 5 bases and J dropped 4 bases, with 11 bases sitting between them. Here the CDR3 DNA reads TGTGCCAGCAGCCTCAACAGGGTCACCGGGGAGCTGTTTTTT. Translating gives CASSLNRVTGELFF. The full variable domain, rest sourced from reference TRBV7-3 and TRBJ2-2, is GAGVSQTPSNKVTEKGKYVELRCDPISGHTALYWYRQSLGQGPEFLIYFQGTGAADDSGLPNDRFFAVRPEGSVSTLKIQRTERGDSAVYLCASSLNRVTGELFFGEGSRLTVL.

The chain is built from TRBV15 and TRBJ2-7; the match to TRBD1 covers 8 bases. From germline, CDR1 is LNHNV and CDR2 YYDKDF (reference sequence). This CDR3 contains 14 residues. J lost 7 bases, V lost 6 bases, and 11 bases had no gene match. This CDR3 is CATRKGQGAQEQYF. The CDR3 nucleotides are TGTGCCACCAGAAAGGGGCAGGGGGCGCAAGAGCAGTACTTC.

The V call is TRBV7-9, the J call TRBJ2-5; TRBD1 might be the D (6 bases). The V end lost 4 bases, the J end lost 1 base, and 25 bases lay between the germline ends. Looked up from germline, CDR1 is SEHNR and CDR2 is FQNEAQ (reference sequence). The CDR3 has 19 amino acids. CDR3 region: CASSYNIREKQGFQETQYF. As DNA, the CDR3 is TGTGCCAGCAGCTACAACATAAGAGAGAAACAGGGTTTCCAAGAGACCCAGTACTTC.

CDR3 loop: CASSLTVNTEAFF. The CDR3 nucleotides read TGTGCCAGCAGTCTCACAGTGAACACTGAAGCTTTCTTT. V usage is TRBV27 and J usage is TRBJ1-1; D is uncertain. CDR1 and CDR2 (germline): MNHEY, SMNVEV (reference sequence). CDR3 length equals 13 residues. Trimming cost V 5 bases and J 0 bases, with 7 bases left between them.

This clone was seen a few times. J is TRBJ1-6 and V is TRBV2, with 7 bases identical to TRBD1. Losses at the gene ends were 5 bases for V and 0 bases for J; bases not matched to a gene: 10. This CDR3 has 18 residues. The germline CDR1 and CDR2 sequences are SNHLY and FYNNEI. The CDR3 is CASSSKGTASSYNSPLHF. The CDR3 nucleotides read TGTGCCAGCAGTTCCAAAGGGACAGCTAGCTCCTATAATTCACCCCTCCACTTT. Drawing the rest from reference TRBV2 and TRBJ1-6, the complete variable domain is EPEVTQTPSHQVTQMGQEVILRCVPISNHLYFYWYRQILGQKVEFLVSFYNNEISEKSEIFDDQFSVERPDGSNFTLKIRSTKLEDSAMYFCASSSKGTASSYNSPLHFGNGTRLTVT.

This clone was seen more than once but under ten times. The chain joins TRBV6-5 to TRBJ2-3, with 9 bases lining up with TRBD1. Germline-derived CDR1 and CDR2 are MNHEY and SVGAGI. This CDR3 spans 15 amino acids. The ends lost 2 bases at V and 5 bases at J; junction bases unmatched: 5. The CDR3 reads CASSYEGQGKDTQYF. The CDR3 coding sequence is TGTGCCAGCAGTTACGAGGGACAGGGCAAAGATACGCAGTATTTT.

Note on this clone: A read error may account for a junction end that differs from germline. V is TRBV7-9 and J is TRBJ2-5; D gene ambiguous. The DNA end is a closer match to TRBJ2-7, so the J assignment may be wrong. The CDR3 is made up of 11 amino acids. Germline loops: CDR1 SEHNR, CDR2 FQNEAQ (reference sequence). The CDR3 loop is CSSSARGEQYF. CDR3 nucleotide sequence: TGTTCCAGCAGCGCACGAGGCGAGCAGTACTTC.